This is a list of T cell receptor beta chains from one sample in a study of blood T cell repertoires in COVID-19. Only in-frame clones appear in the TCRdb table, and some are missing; sequencing was by immunoSEQ multiplex PCR. The sample shows some 450,000 clones, approximately 88% of them seen only once. Sequencing was carried out using peripheral blood. The receptors shown here come from a woman between 45 and 65 years old with COVID-19, enrolled during active disease. The CDR3 runs from the conserved cysteine through the conserved F or W. D genes are given only for firm matches.

v_call d_call cdr3_aa
TRBV19 . CASSMNRNYGYTF
TRBV5-1 . CASSRQDPHGTDTQYF
TRBV29-1 TRBD2 CAGGTYNEQFF
TRBV11-2 . CASSLNSNSPLHF
TRBV19 . CASKASNSPLHF
TRBV2 . CASSESFGNTIYF
TRBV15 . CATSRGTVVYGYTF
TRBV24-1 TRBD1 CATSGETGGTSNYGYTF
TRBV3-1/TRBV3-2 TRBD2 CASSPGTSGAYEQYF
TRBV24-1 TRBD1 CATSDTGTGGNQPQHF
TRBV5-3 . CARSLGAKAAGPWGYGYTF
TRBV18 TRBD2 CASSQAGGAYNEQFF
TRBV5-4 . CASSLYGGATIYGYTF
TRBV9 . CASSDPGSGESGYTF
TRBV5-4 . CASSWGPEETQYF
TRBV4-2 . CASNTGKADTQYF
TRBV30 . CAWSSFPGELFF
TRBV3-1/TRBV3-2 . CASSPAGAKTQYF
TRBV6-6 TRBD2 CASRLTSGASYEQYF
TRBV7-9 . CASSLYGERGYGYTF
TRBV30 TRBD1 CAWSGGQGRGYTF
TRBV2 . CASTPGDTSNEKLFF
TRBV4-1 . CASSQGDSSRDSGNTIYF
TRBV4-2 . CASSQAFEASSTDTQYF
TRBV7-3 TRBD2 CASSLSAGGQNEQFF
TRBV28 . CASSQGPYGYTF
TRBV5-1 . CASSLGVVDTEAFF
TRBV3-1/TRBV3-2 . CASSRTSNTGELFF
TRBV2 TRBD1 CAITRWTGGETNYGYTF
TRBV4-2 . CASSQDWSSKTQYF
TRBV19 . CASSITVSNTGELFF
TRBV19 TRBD2 CASSIRGGTNTGELFF
TRBV12-3/TRBV12-4 . CASRNSANTEAFF
TRBV4-1 . CASSQARGNQPQHF
TRBV6-5 . CASSYGRVRGANVLTF
TRBV21-1 . CASSKTRPVNEKLFF
TRBV5-6 TRBD1 CASSLYRDRGRGSPLHF